This TCR beta chain was profiled in a study of T-cell memory formation after mild COVID-19 (dated by TCRdb to about 2021). About the full investigation: TCR sequence clusters from the two donors were largely donor specific. In a couple of donors, T-cell clones that expanded and contracted after mild COVID-19 were tracked by sequencing TCRalpha and TCRbeta repertoires over time. Two young, previously healthy adult volunteers made up the cohort, one male and one female. The research as a whole found: Only a couple of mild cases were covered in the study, and larger cohorts including severe cases with pre-infection samples were considered necessary. Contracting CD4+ clones appeared mostly in the CM and EM memory subsets, whereas CD8+ clones were enriched in EMRA. The second-wave clones that peaked on day 37 were not confirmed to be SARS-CoV-2 specific. Clones that contracted from day 15 to 85 showed balanced CD4/CD8 phenotypes, whereas a second wave of clones that expanded from day 15 to 37 leaned towards CD4+. The detection of some responding clones in pre-infection memory suggests that pre-existing cross-reactive memory T cells joined the SARS-CoV-2 response.

At the junction V is shortened by 4 bases and J by 8 bases, with 15 bases in between. The CDR3 contains 13 residues, cysteine and phenylalanine counted. The retained sequence is limited to the CDR3, 39 bases, with the frame set at the first base. Based on the germline V gene, the CDR1 and CDR2 sequences are SGHRS and YFSETQ. Sequencing was carried out with an Illumina NovaSeq 6000. TCRalpha and TCRbeta cDNA libraries were constructed by 5'RACE with constant-segment primers, with sample barcodes and unique molecular identifiers being introduced. Trizol reagent was used to extract RNA from every sample. Libraries were amplified in two PCR steps, with a second sample barcode and Illumina TruSeq adapters added in the second step. The libraries were sequenced on an Illumina NovaSeq using 2 x 150 bp paired-end reads. Concerning the study's data processing: Reads were demultiplexed and collapsed into UMI-guided consensus sequences with migec v1.2.7. Using mixcr v2.1.11, UMI consensuses were aligned to TRA and TRB V and J templates and then assembled into clonotypes. A clonotype was counted as expanded or contracted only if both edgeR and NoisET called the change significant, with noise models trained on biological replicates. For edgeR calls, a false discovery rate-adjusted p below 0.01 and a log2 fold-change threshold of 1 were applied. As an exploratory analysis of dynamics, max-normalized trajectories of the 1000 most abundant clonotypes were examined by PCA with hierarchical clustering. Separately sequenced CD4+ and CD8+ repertoires were used to assign a CD4 or CD8 phenotype to each responding clone. TCRdb reran the public reads through fastp at Q25 and MiXCR, keeping productive beta chains. Here each entry gathers all rows of one CDR3 protein and keeps the most common genes and DNA. TCRdb, not the authors, supplied the V and J calls. This sample holds roughly 450,000 distinct CDR3 sequences; over 15% were observed only once. Of the sample, 10% to 15% falls within the top ten clones.

This clonotype was seen a few times. The antigen this receptor binds is unknown. No qualities accompany the bases; no much larger clone lies one base away. Ficoll-Paque density gradient centrifugation was used to isolate PBMCs. The TCR originated in an adult woman who had mild COVID-19 (a few samples of this study predate the infection). The sample titles of this study are shuffled in the database, so cell type and time point are left out; the donor was told from shared clones. Recombination joined TRBV5-1 with TRBJ1-1, with a weak D call of TRBD1 (6 bases match). The sequenced sample was PBMCs or a T cell subset sorted from them (not recorded which). The sequenced DNA is TGCGCCAGCAGCCCCGAGGGGGGGCTGGAAGCTTTCTTT. This translates into CASSPEGGLEAFF.